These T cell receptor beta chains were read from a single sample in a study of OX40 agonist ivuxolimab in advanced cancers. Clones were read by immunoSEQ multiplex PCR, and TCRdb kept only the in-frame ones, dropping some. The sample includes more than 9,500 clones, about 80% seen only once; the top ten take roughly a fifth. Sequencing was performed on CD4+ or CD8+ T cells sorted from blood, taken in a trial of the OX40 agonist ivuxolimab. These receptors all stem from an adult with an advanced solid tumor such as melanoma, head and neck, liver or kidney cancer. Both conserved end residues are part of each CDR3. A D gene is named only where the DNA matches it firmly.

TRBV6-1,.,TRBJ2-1,TGTGCCAGCAGTTTTATGGGGTCTTACAATGAGCAGTTCTTC,CASSFMGSYNEQFF
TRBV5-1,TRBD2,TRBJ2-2,TGCGCCAGCAGCCCGTCGGGAGGGAACACCGGGGAGCTGTTTTTT,CASSPSGGNTGELFF
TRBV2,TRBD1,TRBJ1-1,TGTGCCAGCAGTTCGAGGAAAAGAACAGGGGGCGTTTCTGAAGCTTTCTTT,CASSSRKRTGGVSEAFF
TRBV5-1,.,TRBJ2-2,TGCGCCAGCAGCTTGACAGGATCGAACACCGGGGAGCTGTTTTTT,CASSLTGSNTGELFF
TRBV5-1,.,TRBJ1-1,TGCGCCAGCAAAGACCTCTTGAACACTGAAGCTTTCTTT,CASKDLLNTEAFF
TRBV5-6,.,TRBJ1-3,TGTGCCAGCAGCTTGGAACAGACTGGAAACACCATATATTTT,CASSLEQTGNTIYF
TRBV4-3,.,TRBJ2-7,TGCGCCAGCAGCCAAGAGTCAGTGAGCGAGCAGTACTTC,CASSQESVSEQYF
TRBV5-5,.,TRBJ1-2,TGTGCCAGCAGCTCACGGGACGCGCCCATCTATGGCTACACCTTC,CASSSRDAPIYGYTF
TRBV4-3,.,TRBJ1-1,TGCGCCAGCAGCCAAGGGGGCGGGGGAGCTGAAGCTTTCTTT,CASSQGGGGAEAFF
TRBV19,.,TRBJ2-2,TGTGCCAGTAGTTACCTAGTCACCGGGGAGCTGTTTTTT,CASSYLVTGELFF